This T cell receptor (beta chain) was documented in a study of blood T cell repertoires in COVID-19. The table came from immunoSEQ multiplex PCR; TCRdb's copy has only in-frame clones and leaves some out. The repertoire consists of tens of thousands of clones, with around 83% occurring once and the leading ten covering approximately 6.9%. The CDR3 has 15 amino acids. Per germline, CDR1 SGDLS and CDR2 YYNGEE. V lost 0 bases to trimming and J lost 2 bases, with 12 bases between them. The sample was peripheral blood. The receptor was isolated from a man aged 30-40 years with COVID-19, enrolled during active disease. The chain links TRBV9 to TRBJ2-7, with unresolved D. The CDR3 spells CASSVEALSTYEQYF. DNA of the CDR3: TGTGCCAGCAGCGTAGAAGCTCTTAGCACCTACGAGCAGTACTTC.